Following are 20 T cell receptor beta chains from one sample sequenced in a study of identical twins. From the 5' RACE reads, TCRdb called clonotypes with MiXCR, one entry per CDR3 protein. Of 1,800,000 or so distinct CDR3 sequences in the sample, around 33% were seen once. Material for sequencing was cord blood. The receptors originated from a newborn girl in good health.

The genes are TRBV2 and TRBJ1-6; no clear D. This CDR3 contains 14 residues. Deletions cut 4 bases from V and 7 bases from J, with 11 bases between. Germline V gene data show CDR1 as SNHLY and CDR2 as FYNNEI. Here the CDR3 DNA reads TGTGCCAGCAGTGGGGGTTTTCGGAATTCACCCCTCCACTTT. Protein product: CASSGGFRNSPLHF. Complete variable domain (other parts from reference TRBV2 and TRBJ1-6): EPEVTQTPSHQVTQMGQEVILRCVPISNHLYFYWYRQILGQKVEFLVSFYNNEISEKSEIFDDQFSVERPDGSNFTLKIRSTKLEDSAMYFCASSGGFRNSPLHFGNGTRLTVT.

In its sample, this clonotype was seen a few times. V is TRBV6-5 and J is TRBJ1-1; D might be TRBD1 (5 bases). Germline V gene sequence: CDR1 MNHEY, CDR2 SVGAGI. The CDR3 length is 19 residues. V dropped 0 bases and J dropped 10 bases, with 30 bases sitting between them. CDR3 amino acids: CASSYSPEAQRGGLKIAFF. CDR3 in DNA: TGTGCCAGCAGTTACTCGCCCGAGGCTCAAAGGGGTGGGTTGAAGATAGCTTTCTTT.

This clonotype showed up just a few times. The chain recombines TRBV12-3 or TRBV12-4 with TRBJ2-3; 8 nucleotides match TRBD2. This CDR3 is 13 amino acids long. The junction had 13 bases not matched to a gene; V was cut back by 6 bases and J by 14 bases. CDR3 DNA: TGTGCCAGCAGCCCCGAGGTGCGGGGGGACGTGTATTTT. Translation: CASSPEVRGDVYF.

J is TRBJ1-4 and V is TRBV7-2; maybe TRBD1 (5 bases). With 2 bases removed from V and 7 bases from J, the gap between germline ends came to 11 bases. This CDR3 has 14 amino acids. Looked up from germline, CDR1 is SGHTA and CDR2 is FQGNSA. CDR3 in amino acids: CASSLQGSGEKLFF. The CDR3 DNA sequence: TGTGCCAGCAGCTTACAGGGTAGTGGTGAAAAACTGTTTTTT.

In nucleotides, the CDR3 is TGTGCCAGCAGTTTGGGACAGGCCCTTAATGAAAAACTGTTTTTT. It translates to CASSLGQALNEKLFF. The chain links TRBV28 to TRBJ1-4; 8 bases map to TRBD1. V gave up 3 bases and J gave up 4 bases; unmatched junction bases: 4. This CDR3 is 15 amino acids long. Germline V gene sequence: CDR1 MDHEN, CDR2 SYDVKM.

V gene TRBV5-1 combines with J gene TRBJ2-4; D is undetermined. The CDR3 extends over 14 amino acids. V shed 3 bases and J shed 8 bases, with 15 bases lying between them. Germline V CDR1 and CDR2: SGHRS, YFSETQ. CDR3 in DNA: TGCGCCAGCAGCTCCGAAGGAATAGACCACATTCAGTACTTC. It specifies CASSSEGIDHIQYF.

The chain employs TRBV13 and TRBJ2-3; a possible D gene is TRBD2 (5 bases). Germline CDR1 and CDR2: PRHDT and FYEKMQ (reference sequence). V lost 4 bases, J lost 6 bases, and 26 bases lay in between. The CDR3 is 18 residues long. CDR3 protein: CASSSKKIAGITPDTQYF. For the CDR3, the DNA is TGTGCCAGCAGCTCTAAGAAAATCGCGGGCATCACGCCCGATACGCAGTATTTT.

The rearrangement links TRBV4-1 to TRBJ1-6, with TRBD1 matching 7 bases. Germline CDR1 reads MGHRA; CDR2 reads YSYEKL. Unmatched junction bases numbered 7, after V lost 2 bases and J lost 0 bases. This CDR3 has 18 residues. CDR3 in amino acids: CASSQLRTGSSYNSPLHF. CDR3 bases: TGCGCCAGCAGCCAACTCCGGACAGGAAGCTCCTATAATTCACCCCTCCACTTT.

This clonotype was recorded a few times. This sequence joins TRBV25-1 and TRBJ2-1, with TRBD2 identical over 7 bases. In germline, CDR1 is MGHDK, CDR2 SYGVNS. J lost 4 bases, V lost 0 bases, and 6 bases had no gene match. The CDR3 runs to 16 residues. DNA for the CDR3: TGTGCCAGCAGTGAATATGGGGCGGGAGCTTACAATGAGCAGTTCTTC. Translation: CASSEYGAGAYNEQFF.

The V and J genes are TRBV20-1 and TRBJ2-7; D gene ambiguous. The CDR3 is 13 amino acids. Trimming removed 5 bases at V and 2 bases at J, with 13 bases between. CDR1 DFQATT and CDR2 SNEGSKA come from the germline V gene (reference sequence). The CDR3 bases are TGCAGTGCTCTAGATGGGGTGACCTACGAGCAGTACTTC. Translating it yields CSALDGVTYEQYF.

This clonotype was picked up many times. The V gene is TRBV4-2, the J gene TRBJ1-2; no firm D call. CDR1 LGHNA and CDR2 YNFKEQ come from the germline V gene. The CDR3 contains 14 residues. The V gene lost 0 bases and the J gene lost 3 bases, with 8 bases spanning the gap. CDR3 DNA sequence: TGTGCCAGCAGCCAAGATCCGAGGGACTATGGCTACACCTTC. It is translated as CASSQDPRDYGYTF.

This clonotype was picked up one time. The chain combines TRBV12-3 or TRBV12-4 with TRBJ2-2; D not certain. The V end was cut by 6 bases, the J end by 7 bases, with 9 bases between. This CDR3 comprises 12 residues. The CDR3 sequence is CASRLGIGELFF. CDR3 bases: TGTGCCAGCAGGCTAGGGATCGGGGAGCTGTTTTTT.

This clonotype was observed a handful of times. The chain couples TRBV20-1 to TRBJ1-2; D perhaps matches TRBD1 (6 bases). Looked up from germline, CDR1 is DFQATT and CDR2 is SNEGSKA (reference sequence). The CDR3 length is 13 residues. V lost 6 bases to trimming and J lost 4 bases, with 15 bases between them. The CDR3 sequence: CSAGDKGPYGYTF. CDR3 bases: TGCAGTGCAGGGGACAAGGGTCCCTATGGCTACACCTTC.

Of note for this clonotype: A junction end diverges from the germline sequence, so it may reflect a read error. The chain combines TRBV7-2 with TRBJ2-7; D remains unclear. CDR1 and CDR2 from the germline V gene are SGHTA and FQGNSA. The CDR3 runs to 15 residues. As DNA, the CDR3 is TGTGCCAGCAGCTCGCAAATCGCCCGACTCTACAAGCAGTACTTC. As protein: CASSSQIARLYKQYF.

This clonotype was recorded a few times. The rearrangement joins TRBV28 to TRBJ2-7, with a weak D call TRBD1 (7 bases). Germline V gives CDR1 MDHEN, CDR2 SYDVKM. This CDR3 spans 18 amino acids. Trimming cost V 5 bases and J 6 bases, with 29 bases left between them. CDR3: CASSHPSHRRDRPLEQYF. The CDR3 region has the DNA TGTGCCAGCAGTCACCCTTCCCACCGGAGGGACAGACCTCTCGAGCAGTACTTC.

A few counts support this clonotype. The V call is TRBV9, the J call TRBJ1-6; D possibly corresponds to TRBD1 (5 bases). Germline-derived CDR1 and CDR2 are SGDLS and YYNGEE. The CDR3 has 13 residues. V dropped 0 bases and J dropped 10 bases, with 8 bases sitting between them. The CDR3: CASSVEGRSPLHF. The CDR3 region has the DNA TGTGCCAGCAGCGTAGAGGGGAGGTCACCCCTCCACTTT.

This chain connects TRBV20-1 to TRBJ2-1; D uncertain. Germline CDR1 is DFQATT and CDR2 is SNEGSKA (reference sequence). The V and J ends lost 6 bases and 9 bases respectively, with 15 bases between them. This CDR3 comprises 12 residues. DNA of the CDR3: TGCAGTGCCATTCGCCTTTTAGGTGAGCAGTTCTTC. It translates to CSAIRLLGEQFF.

This sequence joins TRBV2 and TRBJ2-1; D not resolved. CDR1 is SNHLY, CDR2 FYNNEI, per germline. CDR3 length equals 16 residues. Trimming removed 4 bases from V and 6 bases from J, with 19 bases in between. The CDR3 region is CASSVAAALVFNEQFF. The CDR3 bases are TGTGCCAGCAGTGTTGCCGCAGCGCTCGTCTTCAATGAGCAGTTCTTC.

This clonotype was seen only a few times. The chain joins TRBV5-1 to TRBJ1-2; D remains unclear. The V and J ends lost 0 bases and 2 bases respectively, with 11 bases between them. Per the germline V gene, CDR1 is SGHRS and CDR2 is YFSETQ. The CDR3 runs 15 residues. The CDR3 is CASSLAGDVNYGYTF. CDR3 bases: TGCGCCAGCAGCTTGGCGGGCGATGTAAACTATGGCTACACCTTC.

The chain links TRBV6-5 to TRBJ1-2, with a possible D match to TRBD1 (6 bases). The germline V and J ends were trimmed by 10 bases and 4 bases, with 16 bases remaining between them. The CDR3 extends over 13 amino acids. The germline CDR1 and CDR2 sequences are MNHEY and SVGAGI. The CDR3 nucleotides are TGTGCCACGGGGGGGGGCAGAGTCTATGGCTACACCTTC. Translation gives CATGGGRVYGYTF.